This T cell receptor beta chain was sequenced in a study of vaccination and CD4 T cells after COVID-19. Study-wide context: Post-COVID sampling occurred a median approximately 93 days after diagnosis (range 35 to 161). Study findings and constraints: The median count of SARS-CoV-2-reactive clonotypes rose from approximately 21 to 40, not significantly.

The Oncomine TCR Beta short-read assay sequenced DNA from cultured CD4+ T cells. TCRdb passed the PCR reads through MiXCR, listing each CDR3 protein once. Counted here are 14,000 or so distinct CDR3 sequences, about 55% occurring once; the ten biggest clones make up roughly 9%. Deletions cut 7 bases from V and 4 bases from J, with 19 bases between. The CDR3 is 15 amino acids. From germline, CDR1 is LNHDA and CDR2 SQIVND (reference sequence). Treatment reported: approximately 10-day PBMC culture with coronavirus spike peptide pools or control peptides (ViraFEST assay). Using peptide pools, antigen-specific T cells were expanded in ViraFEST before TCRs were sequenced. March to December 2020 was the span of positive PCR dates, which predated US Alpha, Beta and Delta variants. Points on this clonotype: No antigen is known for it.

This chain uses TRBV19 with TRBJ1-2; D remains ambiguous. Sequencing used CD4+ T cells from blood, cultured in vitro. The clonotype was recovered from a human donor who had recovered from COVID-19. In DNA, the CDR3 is TGTGCCAGTAAGCCCCAGGTCGGAGGGTCCTATGGCTACACCTTC. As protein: CASKPQVGGSYGYTF.